The sequence of this TCR beta chain was determined in a study of CD8+CD57+ T cells in acquired aplastic anemia. Study-wide results and caveats: For CD8+ Simpson's diversity, patients and controls showed no significant difference. The same twenty-nine CD8+ CDR3 sequences occurred in patients and in controls.

Regarding this clonotype: What it binds is unknown.

After removal of 0 bases from V and 5 bases from J, the junction contained 1 base not matched to a gene. There are 15 residues in the CDR3. The germline V gene has CDR1 SGDLS and CDR2 YYNGEE. TCR beta VDJ and CDR3 profiling used genomic DNA as template. From the reads, TCRdb called clonotypes with MiXCR, one entry per CDR3 protein. Altogether some 220,000 distinct CDR3 sequences are present, 34% being singletons, with the ten largest covering around 1.1%. The sequence came from a human donor in good health, serving as a control. This chain connects TRBV9 to TRBJ1-4; 10 bases map to TRBD1. Material: sorted CD4+, CD8+, or CD8+CD57+ T cells (not recorded which) from PBMCs. In DNA, the CDR3 is TGTGCCAGCAGCGTAGGGACAGGGGGAAATGAAAAACTGTTTTTT. It yields the protein CASSVGTGGNEKLFF.